This T cell receptor (beta chain) was documented in a study of PD-1 blockade in classical Hodgkin lymphoma. Study results and limitations: Lower baseline TCR diversity marked trial partial responders and progressors. Patients excluded were those beginning nivolumab under 1 year after ASCT.

Here immunoSEQ multiplex PCR was the method, and the copy in TCRdb shows in-frame clones only, minus some. This repertoire shows about 94,000 clones, 75% to 90% found once; its top ten account for around a tenth. The V and J ends lost 4 bases and 6 bases respectively, with 2 bases between them. The CDR3 is made up of 10 amino acids. CDR1 is MNHNY and CDR2 is SVGAGI in the germline V gene (reference sequence). As concerns this clone: Antigen: not known.

Each patient experienced a relapse that followed autologous stem cell transplantation, and brentuximab vedotin exposure varied. The V call is TRBV6-6, the J call TRBJ2-3; D not resolved. The sequenced sample was peripheral blood mononuclear cells (PBMCs), obtained before the second cycle of nivolumab. The clonotype was recovered from a human donor with classical Hodgkin lymphoma. CDR3 bases: TGTGCCAGCAGTTTGGATACGCAGTATTTT. Amino acids: CASSLDTQYF.